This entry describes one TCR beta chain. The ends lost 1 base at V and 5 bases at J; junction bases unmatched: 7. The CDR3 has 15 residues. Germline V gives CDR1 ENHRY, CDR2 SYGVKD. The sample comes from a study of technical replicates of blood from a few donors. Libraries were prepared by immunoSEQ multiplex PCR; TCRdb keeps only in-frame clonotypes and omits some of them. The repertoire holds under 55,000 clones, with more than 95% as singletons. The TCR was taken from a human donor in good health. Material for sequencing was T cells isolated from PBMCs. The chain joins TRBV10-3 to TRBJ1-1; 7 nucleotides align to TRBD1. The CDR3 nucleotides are TGTGCCATCAGTGAGTTACAGGGGATTGGGACTGAAGCTTTCTTT. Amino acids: CAISELQGIGTEAFF.